The present T cell receptor beta chain was sequenced within a study of OX40 agonist ivuxolimab in advanced cancers. About the investigation overall: The costimulatory receptor OX40 (CD134) was targeted by ivuxolimab, a fully human IgG2 agonistic monoclonal antibody. Intravenous ivuxolimab was administered to patients every 2 weeks at six dose levels: 0.01, 0.1, 0.3, 1.5, 3 and 10 mg/kg. Among the approximately 54 dose-escalation patients, 19 had hepatocellular carcinoma, roughly 15 melanoma, 9 renal cell carcinoma and 9 head and neck cancer. In the dose-escalation cohort, 75% to 90% of patients were male, and the mean age was around 60 years with a range of roughly 23 to 79. Patients were allowed to have had prior anti-PD-1, anti-PD-L1 or anti-CTLA-4 therapy, and 40% of the dose-escalation patients had previously received checkpoint inhibitors. Three dose-escalation patients achieved partial responses, one with hepatocellular carcinoma and two with cutaneous melanoma. The point of sequencing TCRbeta in the periphery was to test whether ivuxolimab changed TCR sequence diversity and drove clonal T-cell expansion. The paper reports the monotherapy dose-escalation portion (N of about 50 patients) of the phase I ivuxolimab trial. General findings and caveats noted by the study authors: Antigen specificity was not determined for the clonally expanded peripheral T cells. Partial responders in the 0.1-3.0 mg/kg groups had among the lowest normalized peripheral clonal expansion, especially among CD8+ T cells. Low levels of normalized T-cell clonal expansion were also shown by some nonresponding patients. On average, CD8+ T cells showed more expanded clones than CD4+ T cells after ivuxolimab. At doses of 0.1 to 3.0 mg/kg, clonal expansion of both CD4+ and CD8+ blood T cells was observed from baseline to week 6.

There are a few counts of this clone. It lacks a known antigen. Per-base quality was not reported, and no clone a single base away is much larger than it. Patients with autoimmune disease history or receiving systemic immunosuppression were excluded from the trial. Peripheral blood for TCR sequencing was collected from all dose cohorts at baseline, on cycle 4 day 1, and on cycle 7 day 1. The samples were taken from a phase I, first-in-human, multicenter, open-label dose-escalation trial of ivuxolimab. Adults with locally advanced or metastatic head and neck squamous cell, hepatocellular, melanoma or renal cell carcinoma were enrolled in the trial. Before TCR sequencing, CD4+ and CD8+ T cells were separately sorted from peripheral blood. Genomic DNA was isolated from the sorted cells so that the TCRbeta CDR3 region could be sequenced. The immunoSEQ Assay was used for sequencing of TCRbeta CDR3 regions. Entries here come from immuneACCESS through TCRdb and include only in-frame sequences with V and J called. Some clones fail to appear in such tables; in the studies checked, an unresolved V gene covers under half of the shortfall, and the cause of the remainder is unknown. Across this sample there are about 110,000 clones, with roughly nine tenths seen only once. The top ten constitute 0.25% to 0.3% of the sample.

The origin of this receptor is an adult with an advanced solid tumor such as melanoma, head and neck, liver or kidney cancer. This sample comprised CD4+ or CD8+ T cells sorted from blood, obtained in a trial of the OX40 agonist ivuxolimab.

At the DNA level, the sequence is TGTGCCAGCAGAGCGGGAGGGCCCTACAATGAGCAGTTCTTC. Protein translation: CASRAGGPYNEQFF. Recombination joined TRBV27 with TRBJ2-1, with 10 bases in between that match TRBD2. CDR1 MNHEY and CDR2 SMNVEV were looked up in the germline V gene (reference sequence). Trimming takes 6 bases off V and 2 bases off J; junction bases not matched to a gene: 1. From cysteine to phenylalanine, the CDR3 is 14 amino acids long. Of the read, only the CDR3 DNA is kept; its 42 bases are in frame from base 1.